One and the same sample provided the 29 T cell receptor beta chains below, sequenced in a study of blood T cell repertoires in COVID-19 (dated by TCRdb to about 2020). Library preparation employed the immunoSEQ multiplex PCR assay. In TCRdb, the immuneACCESS table is reduced to in-frame sequences with V and J assigned. These tables do not hold every clone; where another copy was compared, an unresolved V gene accounts for under half, and the others remain unexplained. This sample has fewer than 250,000 clones in its table, and 89% of those were observed once. The ten biggest clones cover about 8.1% of the sample. The sequencing input was PBMCs or T cells enriched from blood (not recorded which). All receptors derive from a woman aged 18-29 years who had recovered from COVID-19.

J is TRBJ1-1 and V is TRBV15; D uncertain. V dropped 0 bases and J dropped 7 bases, with 6 bases sitting between them. The CDR3 spans 12 residues. Germline CDR1 and CDR2: LNHNV and YYDKDF (reference sequence). The CDR3 spells CATSRDRGEAFF. The CDR3 coding sequence is TGTGCCACCAGCAGAGATCGGGGTGAAGCTTTCTTT.

As DNA, the CDR3 is TGCGCCAGCAGTGACCAACTGGGACAGGGGGGAACCGGGGAGCTGTTTTTT. Its protein product is CASSDQLGQGGTGELFF. The chain carries TRBV10-1 and TRBJ2-2, with 11 bases lining up with TRBD1. The CDR3 sequence is 17 residues long. Germline values: CDR1 WNHNN, CDR2 SYGVQD (reference sequence). Losses at the gene ends were 3 bases for V and 5 bases for J; bases not matched to a gene: 8.

V usage is TRBV6-2 or TRBV6-3 and J usage is TRBJ1-1, with D tentatively TRBD1 (5 bases). V lost 5 bases and J lost 1, with 11 bases in between. Germline V gives CDR1 MNHEY, CDR2 SVGEGT. This CDR3 is built from 14 residues. The CDR3 DNA reads as TGTGCCAGCAGTAAGATCAGGGAGAACACTGAAGCTTTCTTT. This codes for CASSKIRENTEAFF.

The chain employs TRBV11-2 and TRBJ1-2; the D is unclear. V was cut by 2 bases and J by 7 bases, with 8 bases left in between. This CDR3 region has 12 residues. Germline V CDR1 and CDR2: SGHAT, FQNNGV. CDR3 sequence reads: CASSLTGFGYTF. The CDR3 DNA is TGTGCCAGCAGCTTAACGGGATTTGGCTACACCTTC.

The V gene is TRBV7-9, the J gene TRBJ2-3; 7 bases agree with TRBD1. V was clipped by 5 bases and J by 3 bases; unmatched bases: 5. Germline-derived CDR1 and CDR2 are SEHNR and FQNEAQ (reference sequence). The CDR3 has 14 residues. The DNA for the CDR3 is TGTGCCAGCAGCACCTCAGGGGGAACAGATACGCAGTATTTT. Translated, it gives CASSTSGGTDTQYF.

The chain uses TRBV11-1 and TRBJ2-3; the D gene is possibly TRBD1 (5 bases). V lost 5 bases and J 8 bases, leaving 11 bases between the germline ends. The CDR3 is 12 amino acids. CDR1 and CDR2 (germline): SGHAT, FQDESV (reference sequence). As DNA, the CDR3 is TGTGCCAGCAGCCAGGACAAGGCTACGCAGTATTTT. Translating it yields CASSQDKATQYF.

This chain uses TRBV27 with TRBJ2-3, with 8 nucleotides matching TRBD2. The CDR3 is 15 amino acids. Germline V gene data show CDR1 as MNHEY and CDR2 as SMNVEV (reference sequence). The junction had 3 bases not matched to a gene; V was cut back by 3 bases and J by 1 base. The CDR3 is CASSFVSGGTDTQYF. Written as DNA, the CDR3 is TGTGCCAGCAGTTTTGTTAGCGGGGGCACAGATACGCAGTATTTT.

V is TRBV21-1 and J is TRBJ1-3; TRBD1 is the table's D call and was not checked against the DNA. TRBV21-1 corresponds to a pseudogene. CDR3 length equals 14 residues. The CDR3 DNA follows: TGTGCCAGGAAGTTTAGGACAGCTGGAAACACCATATATTTT. Protein product: CARKFRTAGNTIYF.

The chain joins TRBV5-1 to TRBJ2-7; maybe TRBD2 (5 bases). This CDR3 comprises 14 residues. V shed 0 bases and J shed 3 bases, with 10 bases lying between them. In germline, CDR1 is SGHRS, CDR2 YFSETQ. CDR3 in amino acids: CASSLVPGFYEQYF. The DNA for the CDR3 is TGCGCCAGCAGCTTGGTCCCGGGATTCTACGAGCAGTACTTC.

The V gene is TRBV29-1, the J gene TRBJ1-2, with 7 bases lining up with TRBD1. Trimming took 5 bases from V and 1 from J; bases not matched to a gene: 4. CDR1 is SQVTM and CDR2 is ANQGSEA in the germline V gene. The CDR3 has 13 residues. This CDR3 reads CSVRTGLNYGYTF. Written as DNA, the CDR3 is TGCAGCGTTAGGACAGGACTTAACTATGGCTACACCTTC.

This chain uses TRBV28 with TRBJ1-1; possibly TRBD1 for D (6 bases). This CDR3 is built from 15 residues. Trimming stripped 5 bases from V and 0 bases from J, with 13 bases between. Per the germline V gene, CDR1 is MDHEN and CDR2 is SYDVKM. CDR3 loop: CASSTRTAMNTEAFF. The CDR3 nucleotides read TGTGCCAGCAGTACTCGGACAGCGATGAACACTGAAGCTTTCTTT.

This CDR3 is CATSDSDRGNGYTF. As DNA, the CDR3 is TGTGCCACCAGTGATTCGGACAGGGGAAATGGCTACACCTTC. The chain carries TRBV24-1 and TRBJ1-2; 9 bases match TRBD1. CDR1 is KGHDR and CDR2 is SFDVKD in the germline V gene. The J segment lost 6 bases and the V segment lost 2 bases, leaving 3 bases of the junction unmatched. The CDR3 runs to 14 residues.

Regarding this clone: One end of the junction is discordant with germline, which a read error may explain. This rearrangement joins TRBV11-1 to TRBJ1-2, with D maybe TRBD1 (5 bases). This CDR3 has 12 residues. Looked up from germline, CDR1 is SGHAT and CDR2 is FQDESV (reference sequence). The CDR3 region has the DNA TGTGCCAGCAGCGGTGCGGGGCCCCCGGGTCTCTTC. Amino acid sequence: CASSGAGPPGLF.

The rearrangement links TRBV11-3 to TRBJ2-3; possible D gene TRBD1, 6 bases. From germline, CDR1 is SGHNT and CDR2 YENEEA. CDR3 length equals 15 residues. The V and J ends lost 1 base and 3 bases respectively, with 11 bases between them. The CDR3 loop reads CASSLGGRRTDTQYF. In DNA form, the CDR3 reads TGTGCCAGCAGCTTAGGGGGGCGCCGGACAGATACGCAGTATTTT.

V gene TRBV4-1 combines with J gene TRBJ1-2, with a weak D call TRBD1 (6 bases). This CDR3 contains 11 residues. The ends were cut back, 3 bases at V and 7 bases at J, with 6 bases in the middle. Germline values: CDR1 MGHRA, CDR2 YSYEKL. DNA for the CDR3: TGCGCCAGCAGCCAGACAGGTGGCTACACCTTC. It specifies CASSQTGGYTF.

The V call is TRBV7-9, the J call TRBJ1-1; 8 bases map to TRBD1. Trimming removed 5 bases from V and 1 base from J; junction bases left unmatched: 6. CDR1 and CDR2 (germline): SEHNR, FQNEAQ (reference sequence). The CDR3 is made up of 15 amino acids. The CDR3 DNA is TGTGCCAGCAGCCCCAGACAGGGGTCGAACACTGAAGCTTTCTTT. Residues: CASSPRQGSNTEAFF.

This clone was observed once. J is TRBJ2-7 and V is TRBV6-5; a possible D gene is TRBD2 (6 bases). The CDR3 spans 14 residues. The V gene lost 6 bases and the J gene lost 5 bases, with 17 bases spanning the gap. Per germline, CDR1 MNHEY and CDR2 SVGAGI. The CDR3 nucleotides read TGTGCCAGCAGGGGGGGAAGCGTTGCGGACGAGCAGTACTTC. Its protein product is CASRGGSVADEQYF.

CDR3 DNA sequence: TGTGCCAGCAGGCGGGACCTAAATTCACCCCTCCACTTT. Protein: CASRRDLNSPLHF. V and J are TRBV6-4 and TRBJ1-6; D perhaps matches TRBD1 (5 bases). This CDR3 comprises 13 residues. CDR1 is MRHNA and CDR2 is SNTAGT in the germline V gene. V gave up 6 bases and J gave up 7 bases, with 10 bases separating them.

J is TRBJ1-1 and V is TRBV3-1 (or the pseudogene TRBV3-2); a weak D match, TRBD1 (5 bases). With 1 base removed from V and 2 bases from J, the gap between germline ends came to 11 bases. This CDR3 is built from 15 residues. Per germline, CDR1 LGHDT and CDR2 YNNKEL (reference sequence). The CDR3 nucleotides read TGTGCCAGCAGCCAAGGGGGCGGGGTTAACACTGAAGCTTTCTTT. The encoded protein is CASSQGGGVNTEAFF.

In its sample, this clone was seen once. An end of the junction differs from the germline gene, which may be a read error. This chain links TRBV30 with TRBJ2-1, with TRBD2 identical over 7 bases. The CDR3 has 14 residues. Germline assignment: CDR1 GTSNPN and CDR2 SVGIG (reference sequence). As DNA, the CDR3 is TGTGCCGGGAGGGGAGTAAGCTCCTACAATGAGCAGTTCTTC. Translated, it gives CAGRGVSSYNEQFF.

V and J are TRBV7-9 and TRBJ2-7, with D perhaps TRBD1 (6 bases). Germline CDR1 reads SEHNR; CDR2 reads FQNEAQ (reference sequence). This CDR3 is built from 14 residues. Trimming cost V 4 bases and J 3 bases, with 13 bases left between them. CDR3 loop: CASSSGHIIYEQYF. CDR3 nucleotide sequence: TGTGCCAGCAGCTCGGGACACATTATCTACGAGCAGTACTTC.

The chain recombines TRBV3-1 (or the pseudogene TRBV3-2) with TRBJ2-5, with no clear D. The CDR3 sequence is 10 residues long. CDR1 and CDR2 from the germline V gene are LGHDT and YNNKEL (reference sequence). Trimming shortened V by 5 bases and J by 5 bases, and 3 bases separated the two germline ends. The CDR3 coding sequence is TGTGCCAGCAGCTCGGAGACCCAGTACTTC. Protein product: CASSSETQYF.

The rearrangement uses TRBV28 and TRBJ2-7; 12 bases line up with TRBD2. Trimming at V came to 6 bases and at J to 0 bases, leaving 15 bases not matched to a gene. Germline CDR1 MDHEN, CDR2 SYDVKM. The CDR3 runs to 19 residues. The CDR3 loop is CASSSLQASGGATSYEQYF. In DNA form, the CDR3 reads TGTGCCAGCAGCTCCCTCCAGGCTAGCGGGGGGGCCACCTCCTACGAGCAGTACTTC.

A note on this clone: This same CDR3 is encoded by further DNA sequences in the sample. The chain links TRBV13 to TRBJ2-7; 7 nucleotides agree with TRBD2. V shed 5 bases and J 0 bases; nucleotides not matched to a gene: 4. The CDR3 consists of 14 residues. Germline V lookup: CDR1 PRHDT, CDR2 FYEKMQ (reference sequence). CDR3 sequence reads: CASSPRGSSYEQYF. The CDR3, as DNA: TGTGCCAGCAGCCCGCGGGGGAGCTCCTACGAGCAGTACTTC.

J is TRBJ1-2 and V is TRBV27; TRBD1 aligns across 7 bases. Unmatched junction bases numbered 9, after V lost 4 bases and J lost 4 bases. The CDR3 runs to 15 residues. CDR1 and CDR2 (germline): MNHEY, SMNVEV (reference sequence). The CDR3 reads CASSSRDSGVYGYTF. In DNA, the CDR3 is TGTGCCAGCAGTTCCCGGGACAGTGGCGTCTATGGCTACACCTTC.

V and J are TRBV4-1 and TRBJ1-6, with 10 positions matching TRBD1. Germline-derived CDR1 and CDR2 are MGHRA and YSYEKL. The CDR3 is 15 residues long. V shed 1 base, J shed 11 bases, and the junction held 5 bases outside the gene matches. The CDR3 sequence is CASSQVEGTGAPLHF. DNA of the CDR3: TGCGCCAGCAGCCAAGTAGAAGGGACAGGGGCACCCCTCCACTTT.

The chain couples TRBV3-1 (or the pseudogene TRBV3-2) to TRBJ2-1, with TRBD1 identical over 11 bases. With V trimmed by 4 bases and J by 4 bases, 9 bases remained unmatched. This CDR3 contains 17 residues. CDR1 LGHDT and CDR2 YNNKEL come from the germline V gene (reference sequence). This CDR3 is CASSRLSGTGGYNEQFF. For the CDR3, the DNA is TGTGCCAGCAGCCGACTATCCGGGACAGGGGGATACAATGAGCAGTTCTTC.

The CDR3 loop reads CASSSGQGAEQYF. CDR3 nucleotide sequence: TGTGCCAGCAGTTCTGGACAGGGGGCCGAGCAGTACTTC. The chain uses TRBV12-3 or TRBV12-4 and TRBJ2-7; TRBD1 matches at 11 bases. The J segment lost 6 bases and the V segment lost 4 bases, leaving 2 bases of the junction unmatched. The CDR3 runs 13 residues.

V usage is TRBV24-1 and J usage is TRBJ1-1; 8 nucleotides match TRBD1. CDR3 size: 15 residues. CDR1 and CDR2 from the germline V gene are KGHDR and SFDVKD. The ends lost 4 bases at V and 1 base at J; junction bases unmatched: 4. CDR3 DNA: TGTGCCACCAGTGACGGGACAGGATGGAACACTGAAGCTTTCTTT. As protein: CATSDGTGWNTEAFF.